These 17 T cell receptor beta chains originate from one sample sequenced in a study of tumor and adjacent non-tumor tissue in lung cancer. This sample's RNA came from whole unsorted tissue. TCRbeta libraries were built with three rounds of nested PCR, modified from ARM-PCR. TCRdb redid the calling of the multiplex PCR reads with MiXCR, one entry per CDR3 protein. The table records 70,000 or so distinct CDR3 sequences, about three fifths of them present only once. The sequenced sample consisted of lung tumor tissue. The receptors were sampled from a man aged 50-60 years with non-small cell lung cancer.

The J gene is TRBJ2-3, the V gene TRBV4-1; maybe TRBD1 (5 bases). The CDR3 has 15 residues. Germline values: CDR1 MGHRA, CDR2 YSYEKL. V lost 3 bases and J lost 5, with 15 bases in between. Here the CDR3 reads CASSHGRTYKDTQYF. The CDR3 DNA reads TGCGCCAGCAGCCACGGTAGGACATACAAAGATACGCAGTATTTT.

As to this clonotype: Possible read error: a much larger clone is one base away. This rearrangement joins TRBV6-1 to TRBJ2-7; D is unclear. The CDR3 sequence is 13 residues long. Germline CDR1 is MNHNS and CDR2 is SASEGT. V lost 6 bases to trimming and J lost 3 bases, with 12 bases between them. CDR3 residues: CASSNRIHYEQYF. CDR3 DNA sequence: TGTGCCAGCAGCAACAGAATACACTACGAGCAGTACTTC.

This clonotype occurred once. A junction boundary mismatches the germline segment, possibly from a read error. The chain uses TRBV5-1 and TRBJ1-6; D possibly corresponds to TRBD1 (5 bases). Looked up from germline, CDR1 is SGHRS and CDR2 is YFSETQ. This CDR3 contains 15 residues. This chain's CDR3 is CASRLEDRVHSPPHF. As DNA, the CDR3 is TGCGCCAGCAGATTGGAAGACAGAGTTCATTCACCCCCCCACTTT.

This clonotype was found a few times. The chain is built from TRBV7-9 and TRBJ2-5; D is tentatively TRBD1 or TRBD2 (7 bases each). Germline CDR1 reads SEHNR; CDR2 reads FQNEAQ (reference sequence). The CDR3 contains 14 residues. Trimming shortened V by 4 bases and J by 7 bases, and 16 bases separated the two germline ends. The DNA for the CDR3 is TGTGCCAGCAGCTACCGGACAGGCGGGGGGACCCAGTACTTC. Its protein product is CASSYRTGGGTQYF.

The CDR3 spells CASSSGLDISPLHF. The CDR3 DNA reads as TGTGCCAGCAGTTCGGGACTGGATATTTCACCCCTCCACTTT. The rearrangement links TRBV28 to TRBJ1-6; possible D gene TRBD1, 5 bases. Between the trimmed V and J ends, which lost 4 bases and 9 bases, there was a span of 13 bases. CDR3 length equals 14 residues. CDR1 is MDHEN and CDR2 is SYDVKM in the germline V gene.

As concerns this clonotype: This may arise from a read error, as a much more abundant clone is one base away. J is TRBJ2-1 and V is TRBV4-1; D possibly corresponds to TRBD2 (6 bases). Germline V CDR1 and CDR2: MGHRA, YSYEKL. The CDR3 loop spans 17 amino acids. CDR3 sequence: CASSQELATPGRDEPFF. The CDR3 DNA reads as TGCGCCAGCAGCCAAGAGCTAGCGACCCCCGGCAGGGATGAGCCGTTCTTC.

As to this clonotype: The germline gene is not matched at one end of the junction; a read error may be the cause. The V call is TRBV28, the J call TRBJ2-7, with D possibly being TRBD2 (6 bases). CDR1 MDHEN and CDR2 SYDVKM come from the germline V gene. This CDR3 spans 15 amino acids. In DNA, the CDR3 is TGTGCCAGCAGCTGGACTCGGGACTCCCCCTACAAGCAGTACTTC. Translation: CASSWTRDSPYKQYF.

This clonotype was detected ten times or more. This chain's CDR3 is CSASPRQGDEYF. Here the CDR3 DNA reads TGCAGTGCTAGCCCCCGACAGGGGGACGAGTACTTC. This chain links TRBV20-1 with TRBJ2-4; 9 bases are shared with TRBD1. From germline, CDR1 is DFQATT and CDR2 SNEGSKA (reference sequence). The V and J ends lost 3 bases and 14 bases, in that order; junction bases with no gene match: 8. This CDR3 comprises 12 residues.

At least ten counts were recorded for this clonotype. This chain connects TRBV28 to TRBJ2-7; possibly TRBD1 for D (5 bases). V lost 7 bases and J 1 base, leaving 11 bases between the germline ends. CDR1 and CDR2 (germline): MDHEN, SYDVKM. The CDR3 is 13 amino acids. DNA for the CDR3: TGTGCCAGCACAGGGTTTAGGTCCTACGAGCAGTACTTC. Translation: CASTGFRSYEQYF.

The chain combines TRBV11-2 with TRBJ1-5; maybe TRBD1 (6 bases). V gave up 5 bases and J gave up 2 bases, with 19 bases separating them. Germline lookup yields CDR1 SGHAT and CDR2 FQNNGV. The CDR3 runs 17 residues. The CDR3 DNA follows: TGTGCCAGCAGCCAGGCAGTGGGCAGGGGAGGCAATCAGCCCCAGCATTTT. Protein sequence: CASSQAVGRGGNQPQHF.

The gene calls are TRBV5-4 and TRBJ1-5; D call uncertain. CDR3 length: 14 residues. Trimming left V 9 bases short and J 6 bases short, with 19 bases between. The germline V gene encodes CDR1 SGHNT and CDR2 YYREEE (reference sequence). The chain's CDR3 is CANSSAGGGQPQHF. The CDR3 DNA is TGTGCCAACAGTTCTGCGGGTGGCGGTCAGCCCCAGCATTTT.

For this clonotype: A much larger clone lies one base from this, so it may be a read error. The rearrangement links TRBV11-2 to TRBJ2-4, with D unclear. The length of the CDR3 is 14 residues. The germline V gene has CDR1 SGHAT and CDR2 FQNNGV. CDR3 in amino acids: CASSSLVARNIQYF. The DNA for the CDR3 is TGTGCCAGCAGCTCCCTGGTAGCCAGAAACATTCAGTACTTC.

This clonotype was detected a few times. This chain links TRBV20-1 with TRBJ2-5; possibly TRBD1 for D (6 bases). The germline CDR1 and CDR2 sequences are DFQATT and SNEGSKA (reference sequence). Trimming shortened V by 3 bases and J by 2 bases, and 10 bases separated the two germline ends. The CDR3 is 13 residues long. In nucleotides, the CDR3 is TGCAGTGCTAGGGACAGTATACAAGAGACCCAGTACTTC. It yields the protein CSARDSIQETQYF.

As concerns this clonotype: Compared with germline, one end of the junction differs, possibly owing to a read error. The chain has TRBV11-2 and TRBJ1-1; D may be TRBD1 (5 bases). CDR1 SGHAT and CDR2 FQNNGV come from the germline V gene. CDR3 length: 15 residues. CDR3: CASSPRGGEWFEALF. The CDR3 DNA is TGTGCCAGCAGCCCCCGGGGGGGAGAGTGGTTTGAAGCTCTCTTT.

The table lists this clonotype with a few counts. CDR3 sequence reads: CAWSVGQMKYF. The CDR3 region has the DNA TGTGCCTGGAGTGTCGGGCAAATGAAGTACTTC. The chain uses TRBV30 and TRBJ2-7; D is uncertain. The CDR3 sequence is 11 residues long. With 0 bases removed from V and 11 bases from J, the gap between germline ends came to 11 bases. Germline V CDR1 and CDR2: GTSNPN, SVGIG (reference sequence).

This clonotype appeared a single time. Relative to the germline gene, one junction end is altered; a read error may explain this. V usage is TRBV6-2 or TRBV6-3 and J usage is TRBJ2-1; 9 positions agree with TRBD2. Germline CDR1 MNHEY, CDR2 SVGEGT. The length of the CDR3 is 17 residues. The CDR3, as DNA: TGTGCCAGCATTTACGGGAGGGGCATGACTAGCGGCAATGAGCAGTTCTTC. Encoded protein: CASIYGRGMTSGNEQFF.

This clonotype was found many times. CDR3 sequence: CASSGTSGNTIYF. The CDR3 region has the DNA TGTGCCAGCAGTGGGACATCTGGAAACACCATATATTTT. The chain has TRBV6-1 and TRBJ1-3; D perhaps matches TRBD1 (5 bases). The CDR3 consists of 13 residues. V was shortened by 4 bases and J by 1 base, with 5 bases between the two germline ends. Germline-derived CDR1 and CDR2 are MNHNS and SASEGT.